The present entry profiles one T cell receptor (beta chain) with its context. This clone came up once. Which antigen it targets is not known. No per-base quality is available; no much larger clone lies one base away. This same CDR3 is encoded by further DNA sequences in the sample. The method was the immunoSEQ multiplex PCR assay. TCRdb mirrors the immuneACCESS table, restricted to in-frame sequences. Some clones are absent from its copies; in checked studies, under half trace to an unresolved V gene, and the reason for the others is unknown. The sample includes some 35,000 clones, with more than 65% observed a single time. 2.3% of the sample belongs to the ten largest clones. This sample stems from a study of T cells in narcolepsy (dated by TCRdb to the late 2010s). For context, the study as a whole: Patients with narcolepsy type 1 or type 2 (NT1, NT2) and healthy control donors were enrolled in the study. Autoreactive T cells targeting hypocretin neuron self-antigens (hypocretin, TRIB2) were sought in narcolepsy patients, and TCR Vbeta sequencing was used to track clonotypes in blood and CSF.

Memory CD4+ T cells were sorted ex vivo from peripheral blood of narcolepsy patients and healthy controls for TCR Vbeta sequencing. Overall study outcomes, separate from this receptor: No sequences matching autoreactive T cell clones were contained in some blood memory CD4+ repertoires from patients and controls. Plots comparing CSF and blood CD4+ T cell clonotypes from the same patient highlighted HCRT-specific and TRIB2-specific autoreactive clonotypes. Numbers of sequenced blood memory CD4+ clonotypes were comparable, averaging around 40,000 in patients and more than 30,000 in controls. Autoreactive clonotypes were reported to be detected serially in the blood of the same patients and of different patients, but not in the blood of healthy controls.

The sample comprised memory (CD45RA-) CD4+ T cells from blood. The meaning of the sample's cell subset or site label: memory T cells sorted ex vivo from peripheral blood. This TCR came from a human donor in good health.

CDR3 protein: CASTVTGGNTIYF. Here is the DNA: TGTGCCAGCACCGTGACGGGAGGAAACACCATATATTTT. Recombination connected TRBV7-9 to TRBJ1-3, with no confidently assigned D gene. Its CDR3 holds 13 amino acids, cysteine through phenylalanine. The entry retains the CDR3 DNA only, 39 bases that are in frame from base 1. Taken from the germline V gene (reference sequence), the CDR1 and CDR2 loops are SEHNR and FQNEAQ. The trim is 7 bases for V and 4 bases for J, with a gap of 11 bases between the germline ends. Full variable domain (CDR3 extended with the reference TRBV7-9 and TRBJ1-3 proteins): DTGVSQNPRHKITKRGQNVTFRCDPISEHNRLYWYRQTLGQGPEFLTYFQNEAQLEKSRLLSDRFSAERPKGSFSTLEIQRTEQGDSAMYLCASTVTGGNTIYFGEGSWLTVV.